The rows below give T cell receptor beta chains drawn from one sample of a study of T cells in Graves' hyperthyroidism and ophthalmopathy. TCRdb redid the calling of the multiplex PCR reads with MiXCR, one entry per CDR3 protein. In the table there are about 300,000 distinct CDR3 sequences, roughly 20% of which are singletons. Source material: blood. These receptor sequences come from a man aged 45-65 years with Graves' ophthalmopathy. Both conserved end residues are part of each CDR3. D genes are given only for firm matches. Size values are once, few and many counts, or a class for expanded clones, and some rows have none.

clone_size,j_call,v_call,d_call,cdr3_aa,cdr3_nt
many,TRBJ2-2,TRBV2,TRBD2,CASRPTSLNTGELFF,TGTGCCAGCAGACCGACTAGCCTGAACACCGGGGAGCTGTTTTTT
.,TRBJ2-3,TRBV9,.,CASSVGDSRSLDTQYF,TGTGCCAGCAGCGTAGGTGACAGCCGCAGCCTTGATACGCAGTATTTT
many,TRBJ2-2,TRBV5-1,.,CASSLRTTNTGELFF,TGCGCCAGCAGCTTGAGGACAACGAACACCGGGGAGCTGTTTTTT
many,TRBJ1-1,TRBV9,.,CASSVEGGENTEAFF,TGTGCCAGCAGCGTAGAGGGAGGTGAGAACACTGAAGCTTTCTTT
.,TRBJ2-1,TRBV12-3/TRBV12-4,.,CASSARSYNEQFF,TGTGCCAGCAGCGCCCGCTCCTACAATGAGCAGTTCTTC
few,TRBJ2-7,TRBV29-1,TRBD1,CSVQTGEAYEQYF,TGCAGCGTTCAAACAGGGGAAGCCTACGAGCAGTACTTC
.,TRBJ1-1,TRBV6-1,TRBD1,CASSHRGGEAFF,TGTGCCAGCAGCCACAGGGGTGGTGAAGCTTTCTTT
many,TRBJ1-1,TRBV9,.,CASSVTGGGPLGTEAFF,TGTGCCAGCAGCGTAACAGGTGGAGGGCCTCTCGGCACTGAAGCTTTCTTT
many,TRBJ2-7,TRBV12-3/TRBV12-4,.,CASSLGRPAYEQYF,TGTGCCAGCAGTTTAGGCCGCCCGGCCTACGAGCAGTACTTC
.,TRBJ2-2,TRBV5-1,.,CASSSTQNLNTGELFF,TGCGCCAGCAGCTCCACACAGAATCTGAACACCGGGGAGCTGTTTTTT
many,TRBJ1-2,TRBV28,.,CASSWGSKAHGYTF,TGTGCCAGCAGTTGGGGCTCAAAAGCACATGGCTACACCTTC
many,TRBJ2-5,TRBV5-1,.,CASSLGNRETQYF,TGCGCCAGCAGCTTGGGAAATAGAGAGACCCAGTACTTC
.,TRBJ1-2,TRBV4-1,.,CASSQPLTRGNDYTF,TGCGCCAGCAGCCAACCCCTAACTAGGGGTAATGACTACACCTTC
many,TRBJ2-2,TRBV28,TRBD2,CASSSPGGSNTGELFF,TGTGCCAGCAGTTCACCCGGGGGGTCGAACACCGGGGAGCTGTTTTTT
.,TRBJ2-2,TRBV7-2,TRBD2,CASSLRGLAGGNTGELFF,TGTGCCAGCAGCTTACGGGGACTAGCGGGAGGGAACACCGGGGAGCTGTTTTTT
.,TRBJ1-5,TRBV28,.,CASSFSGGAIQPQHF,TGTGCCAGCAGTTTTTCGGGCGGGGCGATCCAGCCCCAGCATTTT